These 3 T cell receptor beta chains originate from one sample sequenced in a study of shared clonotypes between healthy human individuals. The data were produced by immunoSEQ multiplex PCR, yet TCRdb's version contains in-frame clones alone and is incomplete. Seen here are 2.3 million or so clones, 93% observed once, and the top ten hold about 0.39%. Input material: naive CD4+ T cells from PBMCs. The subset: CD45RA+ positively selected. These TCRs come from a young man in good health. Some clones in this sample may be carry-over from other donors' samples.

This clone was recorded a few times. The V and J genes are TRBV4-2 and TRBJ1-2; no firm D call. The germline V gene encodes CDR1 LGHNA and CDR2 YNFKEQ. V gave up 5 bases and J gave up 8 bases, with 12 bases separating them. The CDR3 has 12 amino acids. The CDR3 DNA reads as TGTGCCAGCAGCGCCCGGACGCAGGGCTACACCTTC. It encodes CASSARTQGYTF.

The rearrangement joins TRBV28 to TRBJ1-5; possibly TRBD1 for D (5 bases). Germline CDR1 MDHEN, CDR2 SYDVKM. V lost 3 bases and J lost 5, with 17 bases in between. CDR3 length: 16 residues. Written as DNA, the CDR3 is TGTGCCAGCAGTTTTGAATTAGGGGCAAGATATCAGCCCCAGCATTTT. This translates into CASSFELGARYQPQHF.

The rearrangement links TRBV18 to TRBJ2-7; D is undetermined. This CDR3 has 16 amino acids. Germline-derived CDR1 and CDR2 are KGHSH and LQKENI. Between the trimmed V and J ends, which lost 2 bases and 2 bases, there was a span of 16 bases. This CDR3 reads CASSPYQADIPYEQYF. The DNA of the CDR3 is TGTGCCAGCTCACCATACCAGGCAGATATCCCCTACGAGCAGTACTTC.